This paragraph reports one T cell receptor (beta chain). Its specific antigen is unknown. No base-level quality is on record; no much larger clone is a single base apart. The source of the sample is a study of cytomegalovirus exposure and HLA in healthy donors (dated by TCRdb to the late 2010s). Study-wide context: An earlier analysis of 587 of the donors reported 276 Gb of sequence data and around 110 million unique TCR beta sequences obtained from around 180 million T cells. The study used immunosequencing to profile the T cell repertoires of under 700 subjects and linked those repertoires to cytomegalovirus serostatus. About 5 DR-DQ haplotypes were handled as single units for association and clustering, since linkage in the cohort was strong. The genetic ancestry cluster associated with self-reported Caucasian donors included 81% of the 300 to 450 genotyped donors. Class I and class II HLA loci were covered by the typing at four-digit resolution. Roughly 290 gigabases of sequencing data and around 88 million unique TCR sequences made up an early release that covered about 640 HLA-typed donors. To decide whether each TCR beta V gene segment behaved as functional or pseudogenic, an earlier analysis of several hundred of the donors relied on high-throughput TCR beta sequencing. High-throughput TCR immunosequencing, statistical association of individual TCRs with disease status, and machine learning were combined to predict cytomegalovirus infection status. The study aimed to test whether signatures of past pathogen exposure could be identified by cataloging public T cell receptors. A separate validation cohort of some 130 different subjects was used in addition to the roughly 670-subject first cohort. In a later genetic analysis, genome-wide SNP genotypes for about 55% of the roughly 700 donors were used, and that subset was treated as a discovery cohort. Donor age, sex, ethnicity and CMV serostatus were compiled together with the repertoire data. Across roughly 420 genotyped donors of the cohort, an average of 235,054 unique TCR beta nucleotide sequences per donor were sequenced, and approximately 17% of those sequences were non-productive. The number of donors typed differed by locus, with roughly 620-630 for A, B, C, DRB1 and DQB1, more than 500 for DQA1, over 600 for DPA1, and around 450 for DPB1. Every repertoire in the discovery cohort had been generated on one and the same sequencing platform. The later analysis used no new phenotypic data to find candidate immune exposures, relying instead on TCR beta sequences and their occurrence across donors. A later analysis re-analyzed previously published TCR beta repertoires from 500 to 700 donors and added high-resolution HLA genotyping to study TCR occurrence patterns.

Libraries were prepared through the immunoSEQ multiplex PCR assay. For the multiplex PCR, a mixture combining 60 forward primers for TCR Vbeta segments and 13 reverse primers for TCR Jbeta segments was used. Amplification of the CDR3 region of rearranged TCR beta genes was performed with a multiplex PCR assay on genomic DNA. The Illumina HiSeq System was used to sequence the amplified TCR beta libraries as 87-base-pair reads. In the source study's methods: A later analysis counted about 80 million unique TCR beta chains across the 500 to 850 repertoires, and some 11 million of these chains were shared by at least two donors. Raw reads were error-corrected and collapsed into unique sequences by a nearest-neighbor algorithm in which closely related sequences were merged to remove PCR and sequencing errors. Alignment of CDR3 sequences to IMGT reference sequences was used to assign V, D and J gene segments. For a sequence to be retained, at least a six-nucleotide match to both a V gene segment and a J gene segment was required. Rearrangements were classified as productive when the CDR3 lacked stop codons and remained in frame with V and J, and all other rearrangements were classified as non-productive. Following IMGT convention, CDR3 was defined as the stretch from the second conserved V-encoded cysteine to the conserved J-encoded phenylalanine. The earlier analysis of roughly 590 of the donors excluded sequences that lacked an unambiguous match to a single V gene segment. In an earlier analysis of almost 600 of the donors, a V segment was called functional when productive rearrangements were above 56.7%, and segregating when the standard deviation between donors exceeded 5%. A statistical classification framework was built for diagnosing cytomegalovirus status from the catalog of TCR beta chain sequences. A later analysis assigned V and J genes by comparing TCR nucleotide sequences with IMGT/GENE-DB human TR gene sequences. A later analysis assigned CDR3 sequences and most-parsimonious VDJ recombination scenarios with the TCRdist pipeline. A later analysis defined each TCR beta chain by its CDR3 amino acid sequence plus V-gene family, and excluded reads lacking a unique V-gene family. As a way to deal with suspected cross-contamination and a sequencing artifact, a later analysis dropped under 600 nucleotide sequences that were highly shared and had low generation probability. In a later analysis, a clonal expansion index was calculated for each public chain from normalized within-repertoire ranks of inferred template counts. In a later analysis, generation probabilities were computed with a VDJ recombination model fitted to out-of-frame rearrangements, and the resulting probabilities were checked against IGoR. A later analysis scored TCR-TCR, TCR-HLA and TCR-CMV co-occurrence with hypergeometric tests, applying a repertoire-size bias correction to TCR pairs. A later analysis estimated false discovery rates by permuting HLA or CMV assignments 20 times. A later analysis grouped co-occurring TCRs with DBSCAN, adding TCRdist sequence similarity when clustering within HLA-allele-positive subsets. Repertoires with fewer than 30,000 or more than 120,000 public chains were left out of co-occurrence clustering, as were roughly five repertoires with anomalous nucleotide sharing. This is the immuneACCESS table as TCRdb keeps it, with only in-frame sequences that have V and J called. A part of the clones is gone; compared with another copy, unresolved V genes explain less than half, and the rest is unexplained. V and J calls and clone size are copied from that table; D and trimming were computed from the DNA. Across this sample there are approximately 210,000 clones, with about 81% seen only once. The ten largest clones take up around 6% of the sample.

Overall results and qualifications from the work: A cluster of highly shared sequence variants was judged likely to represent a technical artifact of the sequencing pipeline. This cohort had only TCR beta chains sequenced, and the lack of alpha or paired-chain data limited which features could be detected. A further reported finding was that TCR beta sequences accurately predicted the HLA-A and HLA-B alleles for most subjects in the first cohort. According to a later analysis, parvovirus B19, influenza, CMV and Epstein-Barr virus appeared linked to several top co-occurrence clusters. Assigning TCR associations to individual alleles was difficult when HLA alleles, especially DR and DQ, strongly co-occurred. The study listed approximately 150 TCR beta chains as associated with cytomegalovirus. Around 16 rarely observed V segments, including chromosome 9 orphons, were excluded from the earlier analysis of about 600 of the donors because counts were too low. Correlated functional status among segregating V segments might reflect linkage disequilibrium, but an unknown experimental factor could not be ruled out. Specific HLA alleles were associated with 15,000 to 20,000 TCR beta sequences at a false discovery rate of 0.05 in a later analysis. According to a later analysis, TCR association rates differed among HLA loci, with DRB1 alleles showing the most associated TCRs and HLA-C alleles showing the fewest. Roughly uniform sequencing depth across donors was assumed in presence/absence analyses, although this assumption may not hold. Most TCR sequences were observed very rarely across donors, whereas some public TCRs were present in many individuals. Immune exposure information for the cohort was limited to CMV serostatus. V-gene and J-gene trimming of TCR beta chains was associated with a missense DCLRE1C variant in a later genetic analysis, and the association was replicated in an independent cohort. The authors suggested that the approach could potentially be generalized to other disease states and immunological phenotypes. Because some donors lacked HLA typing at each locus, the association tests relied only on the typed subset. In both the original and validation cohorts, the classifier was reported to diagnose cytomegalovirus status with high specificity and sensitivity. Because the 87-base-pair reads could not distinguish some IMGT-functional V segments, including TRBV6-2 and TRBV6-3, those segments were excluded. Most CMV-associated TCR beta chains appeared to be HLA-restricted in a later analysis, and the HLA associations seemed to be driven largely by CMV exposure. According to a later genetic analysis, donors in an Asian-associated ancestry cluster had fewer N-insertions in productive TCRs than the approximately 630-donor mean. In an earlier analysis of 587 of the donors, most TCR beta V segments were observed in productive rearrangements about 90% or about 30% of the time, broadly matching IMGT annotations. Compared with equally common non-associated chains, HLA-associated TCR beta chains in a later analysis were more clonally expanded and had lower generation probabilities. Three of the identified cytomegalovirus-associated TCR beta chains were confirmed in vitro to be specific for cytomegalovirus antigens.

The cohort consisted of 650 to 700 healthy bone marrow donors. At the time of sampling, every cohort member was nominally healthy, though immune exposures that went unrecorded were likely present. The donor was CMV seropositive and was included in the group of 250 to 350 seropositive cohort members. Each donor provided a peripheral blood sample, and peripheral blood mononuclear cells were used for TCR beta sequencing. Genomic DNA was extracted from the blood cell samples with the Qiagen DNeasy Blood Extraction Kit. The CDR3 has 18 amino acids, counting the end cysteine and phenylalanine. The entry retains the CDR3 DNA only, 54 bases that are in frame from base 1. V is trimmed back by 0 bases and J by 5 bases, and the junction contains 11 bases that no gene match accounts for. CDR1 and CDR2 are read off the germline V gene as SGHRS and YFSETQ.

The chain is made from TRBV5-1 and TRBJ2-2, with 9 bases aligning to TRBD1. Sequencing was performed on PBMCs. This sequence was found in a man between 35 and 55 years old in good health and CMV-seropositive. The DNA sequence follows: TGCGCCAGCAGCTTGGGAGTGTTCGGGACAGGGTTGACCGGGGAGCTGTTTTTT. This codes for CASSLGVFGTGLTGELFF.